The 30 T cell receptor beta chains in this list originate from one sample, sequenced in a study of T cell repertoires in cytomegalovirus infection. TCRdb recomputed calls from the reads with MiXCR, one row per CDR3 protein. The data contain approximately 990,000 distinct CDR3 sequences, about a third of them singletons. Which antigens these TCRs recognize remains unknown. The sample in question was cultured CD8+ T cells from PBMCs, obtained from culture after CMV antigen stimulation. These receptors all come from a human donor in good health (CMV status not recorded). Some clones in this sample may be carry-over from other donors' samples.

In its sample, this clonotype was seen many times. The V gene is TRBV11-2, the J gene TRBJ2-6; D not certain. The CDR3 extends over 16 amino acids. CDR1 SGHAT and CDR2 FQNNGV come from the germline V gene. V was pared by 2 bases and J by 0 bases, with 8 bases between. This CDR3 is CASSLTQRSGANVLTF. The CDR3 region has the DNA TGTGCCAGCAGCTTAACTCAACGCTCTGGGGCCAACGTCCTGACTTTC.

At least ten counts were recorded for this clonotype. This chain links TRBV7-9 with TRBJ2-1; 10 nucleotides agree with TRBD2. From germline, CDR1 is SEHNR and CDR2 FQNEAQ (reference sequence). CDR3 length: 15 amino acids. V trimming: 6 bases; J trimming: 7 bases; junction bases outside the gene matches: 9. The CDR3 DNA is TGTGCCAGCAGACCAAGCGGGGGGGCCTTAAATGAGCAGTTCTTC. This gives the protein CASRPSGGALNEQFF. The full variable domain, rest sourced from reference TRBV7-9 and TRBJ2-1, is DTGVSQNPRHKITKRGQNVTFRCDPISEHNRLYWYRQTLGQGPEFLTYFQNEAQLEKSRLLSDRFSAERPKGSFSTLEIQRTEQGDSAMYLCASRPSGGALNEQFFGPGTRLTVL.

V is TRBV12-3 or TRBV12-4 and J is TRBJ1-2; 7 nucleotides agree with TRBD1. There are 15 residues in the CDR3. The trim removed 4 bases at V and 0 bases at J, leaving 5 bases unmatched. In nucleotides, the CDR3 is TGTGCCAGCAGTTACACAGGGGAATCTAACTATGGCTACACCTTC. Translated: CASSYTGESNYGYTF.

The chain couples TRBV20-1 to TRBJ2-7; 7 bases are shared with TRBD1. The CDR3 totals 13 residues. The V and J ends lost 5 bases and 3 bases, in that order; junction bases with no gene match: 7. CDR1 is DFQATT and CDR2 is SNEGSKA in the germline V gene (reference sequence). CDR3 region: CSAVRGQHYEQYV. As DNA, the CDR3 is TGCAGTGCTGTTCGGGGACAGCACTACGAGCAGTACGTC.

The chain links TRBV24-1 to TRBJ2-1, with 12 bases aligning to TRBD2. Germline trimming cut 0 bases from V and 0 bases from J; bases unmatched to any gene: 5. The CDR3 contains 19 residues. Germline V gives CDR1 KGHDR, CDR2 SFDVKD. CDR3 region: CATSDLSSGGGSSYNEQFF. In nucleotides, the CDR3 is TGTGCCACCAGTGATTTGTCTAGCGGGGGGGGAAGCTCCTACAATGAGCAGTTCTTC.

CDR3 protein: CASSLLSGAYNEQFF. DNA for the CDR3: TGTGCCAGTAGTCTACTCAGCGGGGCCTACAATGAGCAGTTCTTC. The rearrangement links TRBV19 to TRBJ2-1; 7 nucleotides agree with TRBD2. Losses at the gene ends were 5 bases for V and 2 bases for J; bases not matched to a gene: 6. CDR3 length: 15 amino acids. Looked up from germline, CDR1 is LNHDA and CDR2 is SQIVND (reference sequence).

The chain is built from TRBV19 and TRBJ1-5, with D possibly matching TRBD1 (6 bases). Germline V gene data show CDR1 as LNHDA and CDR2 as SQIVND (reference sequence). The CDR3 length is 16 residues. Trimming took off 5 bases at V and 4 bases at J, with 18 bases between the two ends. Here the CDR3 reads CASSRPPGHINQPQHF. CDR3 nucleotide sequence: TGTGCCAGTAGTCGGCCCCCGGGACACATTAATCAGCCCCAGCATTTT.

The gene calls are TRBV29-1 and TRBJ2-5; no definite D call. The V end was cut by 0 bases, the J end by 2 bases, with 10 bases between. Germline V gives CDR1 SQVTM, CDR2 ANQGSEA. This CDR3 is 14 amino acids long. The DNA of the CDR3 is TGCAGCGTTGAAGATCCCTTCCCGCAAGAGACCCAGTACTTC. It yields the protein CSVEDPFPQETQYF.

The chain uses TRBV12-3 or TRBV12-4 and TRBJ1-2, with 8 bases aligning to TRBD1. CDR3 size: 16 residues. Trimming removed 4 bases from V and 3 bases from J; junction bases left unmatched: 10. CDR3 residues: CASSSTDREEDYGYTF. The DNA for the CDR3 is TGTGCCAGCAGTTCCACGGACAGGGAGGAAGACTATGGCTACACCTTC.

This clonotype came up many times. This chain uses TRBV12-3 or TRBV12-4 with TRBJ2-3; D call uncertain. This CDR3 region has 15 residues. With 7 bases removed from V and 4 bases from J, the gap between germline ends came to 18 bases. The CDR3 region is CASTAERFPADTQYF. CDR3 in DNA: TGTGCCAGCACCGCCGAAAGGTTTCCAGCAGATACGCAGTATTTT.

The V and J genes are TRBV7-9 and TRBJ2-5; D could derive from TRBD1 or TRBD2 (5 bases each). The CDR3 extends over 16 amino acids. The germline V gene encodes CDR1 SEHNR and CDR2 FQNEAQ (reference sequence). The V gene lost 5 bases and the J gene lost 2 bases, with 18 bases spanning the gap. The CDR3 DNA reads TGTGCCAGCAGCCCAATGGGGACGGCCGAACAAGAGACCCAGTACTTC. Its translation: CASSPMGTAEQETQYF.

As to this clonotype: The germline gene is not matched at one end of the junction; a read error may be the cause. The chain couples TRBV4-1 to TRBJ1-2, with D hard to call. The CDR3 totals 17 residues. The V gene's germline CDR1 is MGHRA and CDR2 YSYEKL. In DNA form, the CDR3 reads TGCGCCGGCAGCCAAGATCAAGGCCTGGATGGTCTCTATGGCTACACCTTC. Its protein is CAGSQDQGLDGLYGYTF.

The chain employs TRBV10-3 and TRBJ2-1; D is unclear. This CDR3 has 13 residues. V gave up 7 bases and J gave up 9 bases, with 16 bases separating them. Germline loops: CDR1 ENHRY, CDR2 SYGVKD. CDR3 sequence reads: CAITHGVSGEQFF. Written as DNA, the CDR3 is TGTGCCATCACGCATGGGGTCTCGGGTGAGCAGTTCTTC.

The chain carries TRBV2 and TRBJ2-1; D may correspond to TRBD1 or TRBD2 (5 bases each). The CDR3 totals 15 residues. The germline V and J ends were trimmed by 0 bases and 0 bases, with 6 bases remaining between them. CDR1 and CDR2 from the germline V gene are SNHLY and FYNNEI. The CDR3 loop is CASSEAGVSYNEQFF. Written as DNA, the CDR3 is TGTGCCAGCAGTGAAGCGGGGGTCTCCTACAATGAGCAGTTCTTC. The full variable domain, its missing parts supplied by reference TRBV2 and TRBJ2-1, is EPEVTQTPSHQVTQMGQEVILRCVPISNHLYFYWYRQILGQKVEFLVSFYNNEISEKSEIFDDQFSVERPDGSNFTLKIRSTKLEDSAMYFCASSEAGVSYNEQFFGPGTRLTVL.

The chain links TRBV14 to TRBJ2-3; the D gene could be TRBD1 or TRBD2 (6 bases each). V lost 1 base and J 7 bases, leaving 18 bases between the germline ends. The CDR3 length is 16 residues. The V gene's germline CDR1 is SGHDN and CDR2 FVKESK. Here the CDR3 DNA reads TGTGCCAGCAGCCAAGTCGGGGGCGCTACCCCCTATACGCAGTATTTT. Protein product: CASSQVGGATPYTQYF.

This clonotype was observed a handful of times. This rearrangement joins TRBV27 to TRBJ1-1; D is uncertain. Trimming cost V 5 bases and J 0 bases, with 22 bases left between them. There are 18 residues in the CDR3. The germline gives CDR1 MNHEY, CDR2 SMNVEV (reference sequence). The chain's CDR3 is CASSISPPRLSLNTEAFF. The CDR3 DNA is TGTGCCAGCAGTATTTCCCCGCCAAGGCTTTCTTTGAACACTGAAGCTTTCTTT.

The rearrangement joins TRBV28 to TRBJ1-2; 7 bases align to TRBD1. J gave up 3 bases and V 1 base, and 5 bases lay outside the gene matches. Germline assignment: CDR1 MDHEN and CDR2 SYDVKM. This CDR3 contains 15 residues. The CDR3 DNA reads TGTGCCAGCAGTTTATTCGTACAGGGGCACTATGGCTACACCTTC. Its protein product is CASSLFVQGHYGYTF.

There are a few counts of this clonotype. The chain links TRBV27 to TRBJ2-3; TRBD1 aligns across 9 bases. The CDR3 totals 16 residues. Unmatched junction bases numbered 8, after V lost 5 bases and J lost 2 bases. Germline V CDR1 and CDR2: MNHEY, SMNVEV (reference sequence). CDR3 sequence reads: CASSGNRGRVTDTQYF. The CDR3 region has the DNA TGTGCCAGCAGTGGGAACAGGGGGCGGGTCACAGATACGCAGTATTTT.

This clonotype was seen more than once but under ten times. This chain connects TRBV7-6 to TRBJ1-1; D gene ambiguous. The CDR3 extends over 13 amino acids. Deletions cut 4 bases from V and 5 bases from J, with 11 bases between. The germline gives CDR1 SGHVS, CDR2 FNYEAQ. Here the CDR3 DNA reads TGTGCCAGCAGCTCACCCTTAATGACTGAAGCTTTCTTT. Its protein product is CASSSPLMTEAFF.

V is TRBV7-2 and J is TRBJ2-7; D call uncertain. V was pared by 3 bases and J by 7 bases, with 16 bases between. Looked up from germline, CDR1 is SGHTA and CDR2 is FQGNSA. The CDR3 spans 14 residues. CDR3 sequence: CASSFGPTPDEQYF. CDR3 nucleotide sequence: TGTGCCAGCAGCTTCGGGCCGACTCCGGATGAGCAGTACTTC.

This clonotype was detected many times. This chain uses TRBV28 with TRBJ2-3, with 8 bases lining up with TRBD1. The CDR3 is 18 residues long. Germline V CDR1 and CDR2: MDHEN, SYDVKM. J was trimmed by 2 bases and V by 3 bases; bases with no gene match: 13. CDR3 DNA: TGTGCCAGCAGTTTTACCGGACAGGGCGCTATTAACACAGATACGCAGTATTTT. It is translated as CASSFTGQGAINTDTQYF.

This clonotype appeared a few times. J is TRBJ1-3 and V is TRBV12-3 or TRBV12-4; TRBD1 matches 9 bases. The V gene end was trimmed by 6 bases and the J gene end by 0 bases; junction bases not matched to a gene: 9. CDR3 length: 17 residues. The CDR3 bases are TGTGCCAGCAGGAGAAAAACAGGGGGCGACTCTGGAAACACCATATATTTT. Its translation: CASRRKTGGDSGNTIYF.

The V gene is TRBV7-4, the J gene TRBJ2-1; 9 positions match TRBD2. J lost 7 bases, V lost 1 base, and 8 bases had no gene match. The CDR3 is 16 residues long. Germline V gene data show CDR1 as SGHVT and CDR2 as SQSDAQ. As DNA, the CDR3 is TGTGCCAGCAGCTTAGACGGCGGGGGGGCCAATAATGAGCAGTTCTTC. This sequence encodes CASSLDGGGANNEQFF.

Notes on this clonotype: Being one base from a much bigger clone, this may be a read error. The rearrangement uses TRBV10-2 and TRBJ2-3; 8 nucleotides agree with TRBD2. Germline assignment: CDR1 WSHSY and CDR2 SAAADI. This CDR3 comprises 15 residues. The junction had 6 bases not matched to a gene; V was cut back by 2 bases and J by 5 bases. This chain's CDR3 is CASSEVSGDKDTQYF. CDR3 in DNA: TGCGCCAGCAGTGAGGTTAGCGGGGACAAAGATACGCAGTATTTT.

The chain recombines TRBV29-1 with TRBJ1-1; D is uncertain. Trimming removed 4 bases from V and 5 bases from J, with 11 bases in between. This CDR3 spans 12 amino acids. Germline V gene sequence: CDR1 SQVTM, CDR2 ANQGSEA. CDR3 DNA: TGCAGCGTTGGGGGTGGGCGGACTGAAGCTTTCTTT. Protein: CSVGGGRTEAFF.

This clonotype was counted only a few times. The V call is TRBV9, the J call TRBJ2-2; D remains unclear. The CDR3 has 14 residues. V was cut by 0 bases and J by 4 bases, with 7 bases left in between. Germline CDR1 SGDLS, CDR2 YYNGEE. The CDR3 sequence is CASSVVGGTGELFF. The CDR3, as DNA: TGTGCCAGCAGCGTAGTAGGTGGCACCGGGGAGCTGTTTTTT.

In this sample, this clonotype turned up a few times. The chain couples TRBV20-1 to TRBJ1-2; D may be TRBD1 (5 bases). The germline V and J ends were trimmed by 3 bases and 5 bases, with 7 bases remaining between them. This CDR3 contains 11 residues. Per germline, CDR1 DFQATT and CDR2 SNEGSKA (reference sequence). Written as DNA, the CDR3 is TGCAGTGCTAGGGACAAGTATGGCTACACCTTC. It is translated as CSARDKYGYTF.

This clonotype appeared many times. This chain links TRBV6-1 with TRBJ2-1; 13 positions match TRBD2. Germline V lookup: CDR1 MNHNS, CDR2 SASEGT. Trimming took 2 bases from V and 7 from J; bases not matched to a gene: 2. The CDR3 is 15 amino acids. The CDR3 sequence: CASSERTSGGNEQFF. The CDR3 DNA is TGTGCCAGCAGTGAACGGACTAGCGGGGGTAATGAGCAGTTCTTC.

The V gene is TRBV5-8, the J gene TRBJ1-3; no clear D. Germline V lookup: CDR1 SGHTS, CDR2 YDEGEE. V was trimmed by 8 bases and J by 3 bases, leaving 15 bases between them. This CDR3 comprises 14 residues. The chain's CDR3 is CARPPGIFGNTIYF. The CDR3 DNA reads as TGTGCCAGACCGCCCGGGATATTTGGAAACACCATATATTTT.

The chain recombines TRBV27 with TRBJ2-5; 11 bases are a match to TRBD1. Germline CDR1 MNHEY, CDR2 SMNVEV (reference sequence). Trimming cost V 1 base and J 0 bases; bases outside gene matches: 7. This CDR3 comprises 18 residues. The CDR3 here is CASSLLGQGVLDQETQYF. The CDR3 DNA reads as TGTGCCAGCAGTTTATTGGGACAGGGGGTATTGGACCAAGAGACCCAGTACTTC.